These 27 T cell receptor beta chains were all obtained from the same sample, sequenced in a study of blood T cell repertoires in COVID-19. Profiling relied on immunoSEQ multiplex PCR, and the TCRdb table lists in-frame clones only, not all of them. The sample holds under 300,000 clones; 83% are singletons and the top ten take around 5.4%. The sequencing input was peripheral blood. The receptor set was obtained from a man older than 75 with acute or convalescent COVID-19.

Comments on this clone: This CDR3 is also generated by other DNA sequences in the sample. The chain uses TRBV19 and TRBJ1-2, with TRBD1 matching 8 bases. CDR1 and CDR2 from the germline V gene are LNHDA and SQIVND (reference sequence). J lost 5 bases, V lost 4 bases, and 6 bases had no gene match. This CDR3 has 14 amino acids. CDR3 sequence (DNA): TGTGCCAGTAGTACTGGGACAGGTGGATATGGCTACACCTTC. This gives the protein CASSTGTGGYGYTF. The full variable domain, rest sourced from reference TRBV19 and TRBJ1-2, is DGGITQSPKYLFRKEGQNVTLSCEQNLNHDAMYWYRQDPGQGLRLIYYSQIVNDFQKGDIAEGYSVSREKKESFPLTVTSAQKNPTAFYLCASSTGTGGYGYTFGSGTRLTVV.

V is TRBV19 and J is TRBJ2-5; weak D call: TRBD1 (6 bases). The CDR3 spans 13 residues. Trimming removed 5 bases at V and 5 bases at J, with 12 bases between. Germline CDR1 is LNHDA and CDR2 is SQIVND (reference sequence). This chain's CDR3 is CASSSTGMETQYF. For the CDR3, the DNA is TGTGCCAGTAGTTCAACAGGGATGGAGACCCAGTACTTC.

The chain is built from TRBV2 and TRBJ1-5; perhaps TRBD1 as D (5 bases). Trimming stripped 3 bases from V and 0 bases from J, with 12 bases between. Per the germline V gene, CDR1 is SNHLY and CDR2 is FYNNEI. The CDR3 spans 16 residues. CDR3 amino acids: CASSDGDFYSNQPQHF. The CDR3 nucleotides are TGTGCCAGCAGTGATGGGGACTTCTATAGCAATCAGCCCCAGCATTTT.

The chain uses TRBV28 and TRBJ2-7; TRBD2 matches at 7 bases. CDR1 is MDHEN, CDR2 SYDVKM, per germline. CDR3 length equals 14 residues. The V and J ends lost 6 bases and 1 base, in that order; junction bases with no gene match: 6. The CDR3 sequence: CASRSGGGSYEQYF. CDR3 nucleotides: TGTGCCAGCAGAAGTGGCGGGGGATCCTACGAGCAGTACTTC.

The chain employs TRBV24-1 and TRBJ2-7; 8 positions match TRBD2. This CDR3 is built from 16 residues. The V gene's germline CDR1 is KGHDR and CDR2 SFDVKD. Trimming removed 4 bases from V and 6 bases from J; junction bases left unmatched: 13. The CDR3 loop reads CATSEGIAAGVGEQYF. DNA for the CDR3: TGTGCCACCAGTGAGGGGATCGCAGCGGGAGTTGGCGAGCAGTACTTC.

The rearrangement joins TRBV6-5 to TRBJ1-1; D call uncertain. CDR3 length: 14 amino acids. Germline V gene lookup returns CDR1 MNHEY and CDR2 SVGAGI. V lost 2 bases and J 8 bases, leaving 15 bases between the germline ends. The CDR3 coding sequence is TGTGCCAGCAGTTACGATGGAGGGAAAAAAGAAGCTTTCTTT. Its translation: CASSYDGGKKEAFF.

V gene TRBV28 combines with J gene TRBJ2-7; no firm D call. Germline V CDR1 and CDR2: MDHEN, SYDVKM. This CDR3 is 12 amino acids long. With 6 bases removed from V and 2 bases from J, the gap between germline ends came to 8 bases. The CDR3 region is CASRRSAYEQYF. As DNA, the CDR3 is TGTGCCAGCAGGAGGTCGGCCTACGAGCAGTACTTC.

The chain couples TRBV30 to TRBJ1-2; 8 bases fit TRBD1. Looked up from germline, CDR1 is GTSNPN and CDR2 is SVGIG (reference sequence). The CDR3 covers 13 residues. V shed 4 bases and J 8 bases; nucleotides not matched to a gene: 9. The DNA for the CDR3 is TGTGCCTGGACCGAGCAGGGGGCTGAAGGCTACACCTTC. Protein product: CAWTEQGAEGYTF.

The DNA of the CDR3 is TGTGCCAGCAATTCTCCGGGACAGGGATGGGAGCAGTACTTC. Translating gives CASNSPGQGWEQYF. This chain links TRBV28 with TRBJ2-7, with TRBD1 matching 9 bases. The ends lost 7 bases at V and 7 bases at J; junction bases unmatched: 11. There are 14 residues in the CDR3. From germline, CDR1 is MDHEN and CDR2 SYDVKM. Full variable domain (remainder filled in from reference TRBV28 and TRBJ2-7): DVKVTQSSRYLVKRTGEKVFLECVQDMDHENMFWYRQDPGLGLRLIYFSYDVKMKEKGDIPEGYSVSREKKERFSLILESASTNQTSMYLCASNSPGQGWEQYFGPGTRLTVT.

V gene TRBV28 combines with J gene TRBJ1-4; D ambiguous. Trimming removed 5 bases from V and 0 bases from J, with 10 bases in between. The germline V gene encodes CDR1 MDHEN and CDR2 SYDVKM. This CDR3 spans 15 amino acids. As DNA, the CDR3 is TGTGCCAGCAGTCCTCCAGGTTCAACTAATGAAAAACTGTTTTTT. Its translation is CASSPPGSTNEKLFF.

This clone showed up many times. This CDR3 is CASSRGHPGWYTGELFF. In DNA, the CDR3 is TGTGCCAGCAGCCGCGGACATCCCGGCTGGTACACCGGGGAGCTGTTTTTT. J is TRBJ2-2 and V is TRBV3-1 (or the pseudogene TRBV3-2), with TRBD1 as a possible D gene (5 bases). This CDR3 is 17 amino acids long. Trimming left V 4 bases short and J 3 bases short, with 18 bases between. The germline V gene encodes CDR1 LGHDT and CDR2 YNNKEL (reference sequence).

CDR3 in amino acids: CASRQGGYEQYF. Written as DNA, the CDR3 is TGCGCCAGCCGACAGGGAGGATACGAGCAGTACTTC. The rearrangement joins TRBV5-1 to TRBJ2-7; D is possibly TRBD1 (7 bases). This CDR3 has 12 residues. Germline CDR1 SGHRS, CDR2 YFSETQ. Trimming cost V 7 bases and J 4 bases, with 12 bases left between them.

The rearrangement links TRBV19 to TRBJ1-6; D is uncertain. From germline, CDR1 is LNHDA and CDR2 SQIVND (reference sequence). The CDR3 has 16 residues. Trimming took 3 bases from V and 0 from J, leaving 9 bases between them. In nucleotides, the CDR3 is TGTGCCAGTAGTATGAAAAGGAGCTCCTATAATTCACCCCTCCACTTT. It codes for CASSMKRSSYNSPLHF.

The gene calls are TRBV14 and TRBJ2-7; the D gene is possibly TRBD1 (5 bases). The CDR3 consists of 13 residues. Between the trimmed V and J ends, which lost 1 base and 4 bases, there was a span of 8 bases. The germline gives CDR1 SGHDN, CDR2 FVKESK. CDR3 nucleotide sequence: TGTGCCAGCAGCCAAGCGGCAGGGTACGAGCAGTACTTC. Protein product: CASSQAAGYEQYF.

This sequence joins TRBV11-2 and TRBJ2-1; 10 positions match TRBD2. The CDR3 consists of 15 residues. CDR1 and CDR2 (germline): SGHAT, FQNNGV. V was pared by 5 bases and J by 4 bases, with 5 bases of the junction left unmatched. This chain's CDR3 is CASSPGLAAYNEQFF. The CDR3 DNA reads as TGTGCCAGCAGCCCAGGACTAGCGGCGTACAATGAGCAGTTCTTC. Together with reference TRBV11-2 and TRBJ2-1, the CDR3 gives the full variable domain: EAGVAQSPRYKIIEKRQSVAFWCNPISGHATLYWYQQILGQGPKLLIQFQNNGVVDDSQLPKDRFSAERLKGVDSTLKIQPAKLEDSAVYLCASSPGLAAYNEQFFGPGTRLTVL.

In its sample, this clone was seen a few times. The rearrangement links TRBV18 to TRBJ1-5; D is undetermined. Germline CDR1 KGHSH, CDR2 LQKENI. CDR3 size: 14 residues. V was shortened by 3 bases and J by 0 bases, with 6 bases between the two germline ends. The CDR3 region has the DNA TGTGCCAGCTCACCGGCCCTTAGCAATCAGCCCCAGCATTTT. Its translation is CASSPALSNQPQHF.

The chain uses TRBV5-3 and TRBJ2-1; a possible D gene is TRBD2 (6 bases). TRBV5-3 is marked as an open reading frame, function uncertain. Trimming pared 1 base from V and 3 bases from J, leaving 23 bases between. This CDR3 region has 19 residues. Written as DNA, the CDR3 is TGTGCCAGAAGCTTGTTCTCATGTAGGAGAGCGGGTCTCTACAATGAGCAGTTCTTC. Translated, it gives CARSLFSCRRAGLYNEQFF.

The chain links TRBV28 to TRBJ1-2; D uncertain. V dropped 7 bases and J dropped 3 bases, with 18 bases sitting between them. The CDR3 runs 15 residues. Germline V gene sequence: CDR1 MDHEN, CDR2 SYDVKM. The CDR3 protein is CASTEKSGYHYGYTF. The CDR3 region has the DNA TGTGCCAGCACCGAAAAGTCCGGGTACCACTATGGCTACACCTTC.

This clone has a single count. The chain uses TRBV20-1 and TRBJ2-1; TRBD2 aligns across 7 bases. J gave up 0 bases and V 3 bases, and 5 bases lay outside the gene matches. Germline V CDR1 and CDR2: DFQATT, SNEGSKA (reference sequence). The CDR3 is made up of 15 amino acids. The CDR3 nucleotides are TGCAGTGCTAGTCGGGGGGTGAGCTCCTACAATGAGCAGTTCTTC. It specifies CSASRGVSSYNEQFF.

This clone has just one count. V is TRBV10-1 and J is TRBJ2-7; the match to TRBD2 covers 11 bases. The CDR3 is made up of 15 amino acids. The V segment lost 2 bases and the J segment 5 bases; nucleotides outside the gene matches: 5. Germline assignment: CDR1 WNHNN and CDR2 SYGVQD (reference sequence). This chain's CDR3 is CASSETSGRRNEQYF. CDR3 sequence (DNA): TGCGCCAGCAGTGAGACTAGCGGGAGACGAAACGAGCAGTACTTC.

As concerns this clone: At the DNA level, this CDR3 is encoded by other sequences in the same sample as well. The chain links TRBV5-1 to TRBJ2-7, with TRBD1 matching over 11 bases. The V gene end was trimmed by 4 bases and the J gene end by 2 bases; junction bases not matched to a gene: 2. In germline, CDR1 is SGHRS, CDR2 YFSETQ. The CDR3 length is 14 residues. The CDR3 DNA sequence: TGCGCCAGCAGCCCGGGACAGGGGGCCTACGAGCAGTACTTC. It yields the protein CASSPGQGAYEQYF.

CDR3 residues: CATSRGGRYNEQFF. The CDR3 nucleotides read TGTGCCACCAGTCGGGGAGGGCGGTACAATGAGCAGTTCTTC. The V call is TRBV24-1, the J call TRBJ2-1; 7 bases map to TRBD2. CDR1 and CDR2 from the germline V gene are KGHDR and SFDVKD. The CDR3 covers 14 residues. V shed 6 bases, J shed 4 bases, and the junction held 5 bases outside the gene matches.

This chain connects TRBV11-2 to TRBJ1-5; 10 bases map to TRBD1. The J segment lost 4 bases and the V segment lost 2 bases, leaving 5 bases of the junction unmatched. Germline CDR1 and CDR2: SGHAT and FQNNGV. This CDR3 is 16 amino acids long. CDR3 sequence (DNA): TGTGCCAGCAGCTTACAAGGGACAGGGGCTAATCAGCCCCAGCATTTT. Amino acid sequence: CASSLQGTGANQPQHF.

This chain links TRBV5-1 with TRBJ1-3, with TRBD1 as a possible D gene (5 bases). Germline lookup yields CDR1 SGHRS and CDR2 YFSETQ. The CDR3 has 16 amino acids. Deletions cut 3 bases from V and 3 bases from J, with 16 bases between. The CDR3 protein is CASSSPDSRDGNTIYF. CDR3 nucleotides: TGCGCCAGCAGCTCCCCCGACAGCCGAGATGGAAACACCATATATTTT. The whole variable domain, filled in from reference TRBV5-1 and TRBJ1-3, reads KAGVTQTPRYLIKTRGQQVTLSCSPISGHRSVSWYQQTPGQGLQFLFEYFSETQRNKGNFPGRFSGRQFSNSRSEMNVSTLELGDSALYLCASSSPDSRDGNTIYFGEGSWLTVV.

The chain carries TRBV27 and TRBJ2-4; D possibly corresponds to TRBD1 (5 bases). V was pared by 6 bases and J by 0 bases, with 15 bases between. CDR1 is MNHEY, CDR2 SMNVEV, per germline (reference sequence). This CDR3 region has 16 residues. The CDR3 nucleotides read TGTGCCAGCAGCCTAGGGGCTACACTAGCCAAAAACATTCAGTACTTC. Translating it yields CASSLGATLAKNIQYF.

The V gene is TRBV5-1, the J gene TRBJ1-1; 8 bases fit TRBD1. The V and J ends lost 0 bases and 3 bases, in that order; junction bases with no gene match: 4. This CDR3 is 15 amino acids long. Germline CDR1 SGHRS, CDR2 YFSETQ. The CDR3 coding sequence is TGCGCCAGCAGCTTGGGACAGGGGCGGTACACTGAAGCTTTCTTT. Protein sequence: CASSLGQGRYTEAFF.

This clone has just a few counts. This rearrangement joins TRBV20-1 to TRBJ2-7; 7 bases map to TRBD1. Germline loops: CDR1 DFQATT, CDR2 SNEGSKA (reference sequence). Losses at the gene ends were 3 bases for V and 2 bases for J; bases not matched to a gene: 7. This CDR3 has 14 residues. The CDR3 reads CSASGPGQPYEQYF. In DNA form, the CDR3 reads TGCAGTGCTAGTGGACCGGGACAGCCCTACGAGCAGTACTTC.